The clone carrying this T cell receptor beta chain was detected only a few times. The data are from a study of identical twins. Per the germline V gene, CDR1 is ENHRY and CDR2 is SYGVKD. The V end lost 3 bases, the J end lost 2 bases, and 8 bases lay between the germline ends. CDR3 length: 13 amino acids. Via MiXCR, TCRdb re-called the 5' RACE reads, giving one row per CDR3 protein. The sample yields 700,000 or so distinct CDR3 sequences, over 20% seen once. The same sample was also studied in work on T cells expressing NK-cell markers. From that second work: Dominant NKG2C+ clonotypes accounted for roughly 1.0-8% of CD8+ T cells in roughly 6 donors.

This clonotype was sampled from a woman between 18 and 29 years old in good health. The sequencing sample was made of PBMCs. V gene TRBV10-3 combines with J gene TRBJ2-7; tentatively, D is TRBD1 (6 bases). CDR3 DNA sequence: TGTGCCATCAGTGAACAGGGACCCTACGAGCAGTACTTC. It codes for CAISEQGPYEQYF.